Listed below are T cell receptor beta chains from one sample, sequenced in a study of blood T cell repertoires in COVID-19. Method: immunoSEQ multiplex PCR; TCRdb's copy keeps in-frame clones and lacks some. The sample contains about 88,000 clones, roughly 90% of which appear only once. Sequenced material: peripheral blood. The receptors stem from a man aged 60 to 69 with acute or convalescent COVID-19. CDR3s include the opening cysteine and the closing phenylalanine or tryptophan. D genes are given only for firm matches. Expanded clones get a size class; other rows say once, few or many, or leave the size out.

j_call,v_call,clone_size,d_call,cdr3_nt,cdr3_aa
TRBJ1-1,TRBV19,-,TRBD1,TGTGCCAGTAGTAGCCCGTACAGGGGGGTTTACACTGAAGCTTTCTTT,CASSSPYRGVYTEAFF
TRBJ2-7,TRBV6-1,-,-,TGTGCCAGCAGTGAGGGCCCTGGACAGCCCTACGAGCAGTACTTC,CASSEGPGQPYEQYF
TRBJ1-2,TRBV19,-,-,TGTGCCAGCGAACGGGCGGCGGGGAAGTATGGCTACACCTTC,CASERAAGKYGYTF
TRBJ2-7,TRBV24-1,few,TRBD1,TGTGCCACCGGGACAGGGCTGGGGGAGCAGTACTTC,CATGTGLGEQYF
TRBJ2-5,TRBV28,-,-,TGTGCCACCCGACATCAAACCCAAGAGACCCAGTACTTC,CATRHQTQETQYF
TRBJ2-6,TRBV9,-,TRBD1,TGTGCCAGCAGCCTAACCGGGACAGGGGGCGCTGGGGCCAACGTCCTGACTTTC,CASSLTGTGGAGANVLTF
TRBJ2-1,TRBV6-1,-,-,TGTGCCAGCAGTGAAGGGGTCTCAGGAGGGAATGAGCAGTTCTTC,CASSEGVSGGNEQFF
TRBJ2-2,TRBV7-3,-,-,TGTGCCAGCAGCTCCTCAGGAGGGGCGAGTCCCGGGGAGCTGTTTTTT,CASSSSGGASPGELFF
TRBJ1-2,TRBV6-5,once,-,TGTGCCAGCAGTTACTCGAGTTCCGTCGGTGGCTACACCTTC,CASSYSSSVGGYTF
TRBJ2-3,TRBV15,-,TRBD2,TGTGCCACCAGCAGAGATCTAGCGGGCACAGATACGCAGTATTTT,CATSRDLAGTDTQYF
TRBJ1-2,TRBV6-5,-,-,TGTGCCAGCAGATCCCAAGGAGCGGGATATGGCTACACCTTC,CASRSQGAGYGYTF
TRBJ2-2,TRBV7-8,-,TRBD1,TGTGCCAGCAGCGCCCGGGACAGCCCTAACACCGGGGAGCTGTTTTTT,CASSARDSPNTGELFF
TRBJ1-3,TRBV28,-,TRBD1,TGTGCCAGCAGGGGTATAGCGGGACAGCCTGGAAACACCATATATTTT,CASRGIAGQPGNTIYF
TRBJ2-5,TRBV19,once,TRBD2,TGTGCCAGTAGTAGTCCCTCAGCGGGAGGATCGGGAAAGACCCAGTACTTC,CASSSPSAGGSGKTQYF
TRBJ2-7,TRBV5-1,-,-,TGCGCCAGCACTATCGATGGGACACCGGCCAACGAGCAGTACTTC,CASTIDGTPANEQYF
TRBJ1-2,TRBV7-2,once,-,TGTGCCAGCAGCTTAGTTCGGTCTGGCTACACCTTC,CASSLVRSGYTF
TRBJ2-1,TRBV4-1,-,TRBD2,TGCGCCAGCAGCCAACGGCTAGCGGGAGGATTCAATGAGCAGTTCTTC,CASSQRLAGGFNEQFF
TRBJ2-5,TRBV7-9,-,TRBD1,TGTGCCAGCTTTGGGGCCGGGACAGGTGGTTGGGAGACCCAGTACTTC,CASFGAGTGGWETQYF
TRBJ1-1,TRBV19,-,TRBD1,TGTGCCACCAAGGACAGGGTAAGTGAAGCTTTCTTT,CATKDRVSEAFF
TRBJ2-5,TRBV19,-,TRBD2,TGTGCCAGTTCTGTAGACAGGGGTATAGCTAGCGGGAGTTACGAGACCCAGTACTTC,CASSVDRGIASGSYETQYF
TRBJ1-5,TRBV7-9,once,-,TGTGCCAGCAGCCAGGGGTATAGCAATCAGCCCCAGCATTTT,CASSQGYSNQPQHF
TRBJ2-5,TRBV5-1,few,-,TGCGCCAGCAGCCCCCTCTTTTTGGAGGGAGAGACCCAGTACTTC,CASSPLFLEGETQYF
TRBJ2-1,TRBV5-6,once,-,TGTGCCAGCTCAATTGGGCTGGTGGATGAGCAGTTCTTC,CASSIGLVDEQFF
TRBJ1-2,TRBV5-4,once,TRBD1,TGTGCCAGCAGCTTGGAGAAGGGGGCGTACTATGGCTACACCTTC,CASSLEKGAYYGYTF